This T cell receptor (beta chain) was documented in a study of identical twins. Study-wide points: Out-of-frame TCR alpha sharing observed in monozygotic twins exceeded model estimates.

The CDR3 has 13 amino acids. MiXCR, run by TCRdb on the 5' RACE reads, gives a single entry per CDR3 protein. The table lists 400,000 to 500,000 distinct CDR3 sequences, around a sixth of them singletons, with 12% in the top ten. Turning to this clonotype: Its antigen remains unidentified.

The specimen was naive T cells sorted from blood. The source is a man aged 50-60 years in good health. This rearrangement joins TRBV21-1 to TRBJ2-3; the table's D gene call, TRBD1, was not cross checked with the DNA. TRBV21-1 is designated a pseudogene. CDR3 residues: CATPGIGTDTQYF. As DNA, the CDR3 is TGTGCCACTCCAGGGATTGGCACAGATACGCAGTATTTT.